These 32 T cell receptor beta chains were all obtained from the same sample, sequenced in a study of blood T cell repertoires in COVID-19. Sequencing was performed with immunoSEQ multiplex PCR; in TCRdb, only in-frame clones are kept and a portion is missing. The profile covers about 170,000 clones, with around 82% appearing a single time and about a tenth taken by the ten largest. Sequencing input: peripheral blood. Source of these receptors: a man in his 70s with active or convalescent COVID-19.

V and J are TRBV5-1 and TRBJ2-7; 11 bases are a match to TRBD1. V gave up 4 bases and J gave up 6 bases; unmatched junction bases: 6. There are 14 residues in the CDR3. Germline CDR1 reads SGHRS; CDR2 reads YFSETQ. The CDR3 nucleotides are TGCGCCAGCAGCGGGACAGGGGGGACTTCCGAGCAGTACTTC. Its protein product is CASSGTGGTSEQYF.

The CDR3 sequence is CASRPGQAGETQYF. CDR3 DNA sequence: TGTGCCAGCAGACCGGGACAGGCCGGAGAGACCCAGTACTTC. V and J are TRBV5-4 and TRBJ2-5; 8 positions agree with TRBD1. Germline lookup yields CDR1 SGHNT and CDR2 YYREEE (reference sequence). CDR3 length equals 14 residues. J was trimmed by 4 bases and V by 5 bases; bases with no gene match: 7.

The chain joins TRBV19 to TRBJ2-1, with D tentatively TRBD2 (6 bases). The V gene's germline CDR1 is LNHDA and CDR2 SQIVND (reference sequence). Deletions cut 3 bases from V and 8 bases from J, with 17 bases between. CDR3 length: 15 amino acids. This CDR3 reads CASSIRGGIGDEQFF. The CDR3 nucleotides read TGTGCCAGTAGTATCCGGGGCGGGATTGGGGATGAGCAGTTCTTC.

V gene TRBV4-3 combines with J gene TRBJ1-4, with unresolved D. This CDR3 spans 17 amino acids. Trimming shortened V by 4 bases and J by 2 bases, and 17 bases separated the two germline ends. CDR1 and CDR2 (germline): LGHNA, YSLEER. The CDR3 loop is CASSLSFGGNTNEKLFF. CDR3 sequence (DNA): TGCGCCAGCAGCCTTAGTTTTGGCGGGAATACTAATGAAAAACTGTTTTTT.

The gene calls are TRBV19 and TRBJ2-7; TRBD1 matches at 9 bases. The V gene end was trimmed by 6 bases and the J gene end by 4 bases; junction bases not matched to a gene: 10. This CDR3 region has 15 residues. CDR1 LNHDA and CDR2 SQIVND come from the germline V gene (reference sequence). The CDR3 DNA sequence: TGTGCCAGTAGGCCCACTTGGACAGGGGTTTACGAGCAGTACTTC. Encoded protein: CASRPTWTGVYEQYF. Full variable domain (rest looked up from reference TRBV19 and TRBJ2-7): DGGITQSPKYLFRKEGQNVTLSCEQNLNHDAMYWYRQDPGQGLRLIYYSQIVNDFQKGDIAEGYSVSREKKESFPLTVTSAQKNPTAFYLCASRPTWTGVYEQYFGPGTRLTVT.

The chain employs TRBV18 and TRBJ1-1, with 10 bases that match TRBD1. The length of the CDR3 is 16 residues. CDR1 is KGHSH, CDR2 LQKENI, per germline. Trimming removed 3 bases from V and 5 bases from J; junction bases left unmatched: 9. The CDR3 loop reads CASSPSRQGAGTEAFF. CDR3 nucleotides: TGTGCCAGCTCACCCTCTCGACAGGGGGCTGGAACTGAAGCTTTCTTT.

V usage is TRBV5-6 and J usage is TRBJ1-5; D is undetermined. Trimming removed 0 bases at V and 7 bases at J, with 14 bases between. Per germline, CDR1 SGHDT and CDR2 YYEEEE. The CDR3 is 15 residues long. CDR3 bases: TGTGCCAGCAGCTTGGGAACGTGGCGAGGACAGCCCCAGCATTTT. This sequence encodes CASSLGTWRGQPQHF. Full variable domain (outside the CDR3, taken from reference TRBV5-6 and TRBJ1-5): DAGVTQSPTHLIKTRGQQVTLRCSPKSGHDTVSWYQQALGQGPQFIFQYYEEEERQRGNFPDRFSGHQFPNYSSELNVNALLLGDSALYLCASSLGTWRGQPQHFGDGTRLSIL.

The chain is built from TRBV27 and TRBJ1-2; D gene unclear. CDR1 and CDR2 (germline): MNHEY, SMNVEV (reference sequence). CDR3 length: 14 residues. The V gene lost 5 bases and the J gene lost 2 bases, with 12 bases spanning the gap. DNA for the CDR3: TGTGCCAGCAGTCCCAGACTGGTGAACTATGGCTACACCTTC. This encodes CASSPRLVNYGYTF.

The chain has TRBV11-2 and TRBJ1-2, with a possible D match to TRBD1 (5 bases). V gave up 5 bases and J gave up 0 bases, with 16 bases separating them. This CDR3 contains 16 residues. The germline gives CDR1 SGHAT, CDR2 FQNNGV. CDR3 sequence: CASSPIRGGTNYGYTF. For the CDR3, the DNA is TGTGCCAGCAGCCCCATCCGGGGGGGAACTAACTATGGCTACACCTTC.

The CDR3 protein is CASRGGQVNTEAFF. In DNA, the CDR3 is TGTGCCAGCAGGGGGGGACAGGTGAACACTGAAGCTTTCTTT. The chain uses TRBV28 and TRBJ1-1; 8 bases agree with TRBD1. This CDR3 has 14 residues. In germline, CDR1 is MDHEN, CDR2 SYDVKM. V shed 6 bases, J shed 0 bases, and the junction held 3 bases outside the gene matches.

This sequence joins TRBV6-6 and TRBJ2-7, with a weak D call TRBD1 (7 bases). CDR3 length: 14 amino acids. The germline V and J ends were trimmed by 6 bases and 6 bases, with 18 bases remaining between them. Per the germline V gene, CDR1 is MNHNY and CDR2 is SVGAGI (reference sequence). CDR3 nucleotide sequence: TGTGCCAGCAGCTATGTCCCGCAGGGGGGCGAGCAGTACTTC. Protein product: CASSYVPQGGEQYF.

The chain joins TRBV5-1 to TRBJ2-5; 10 nucleotides agree with TRBD2. The CDR3 runs 15 residues. Germline V lookup: CDR1 SGHRS, CDR2 YFSETQ. V dropped 0 bases and J dropped 1; count of bases not matched to a gene: 0. CDR3 bases: TGCGCCAGCAGCTTGGAGCGGGGGGGCCAAGAGACCCAGTACTTC. It codes for CASSLERGGQETQYF. Full variable domain (outside the CDR3, taken from reference TRBV5-1 and TRBJ2-5): KAGVTQTPRYLIKTRGQQVTLSCSPISGHRSVSWYQQTPGQGLQFLFEYFSETQRNKGNFPGRFSGRQFSNSRSEMNVSTLELGDSALYLCASSLERGGQETQYFGPGTRLLVL.

V is TRBV5-1 and J is TRBJ2-2; 8 bases map to TRBD2. V gave up 2 bases and J gave up 4 bases; unmatched junction bases: 4. This CDR3 region has 15 residues. Germline V CDR1 and CDR2: SGHRS, YFSETQ. The CDR3 region is CASSLAGAATGELFF. The CDR3 DNA follows: TGCGCCAGCAGCTTAGCGGGGGCCGCCACCGGGGAGCTGTTTTTT.

The table lists this clone with a few counts. The rearrangement links TRBV7-2 to TRBJ1-1; 10 nucleotides agree with TRBD1. The CDR3 is 15 residues long. Losses at the gene ends were 4 bases for V and 6 bases for J; bases not matched to a gene: 8. Germline V gene sequence: CDR1 SGHTA, CDR2 FQGNSA. As DNA, the CDR3 is TGTGCCAGCAGCTCCCGGACAGGGGGAGGACCTGAAGCTTTCTTT. It yields the protein CASSSRTGGGPEAFF.

V and J are TRBV19 and TRBJ1-2; D ambiguous. Germline V gene lookup returns CDR1 LNHDA and CDR2 SQIVND (reference sequence). There are 12 residues in the CDR3. With 5 bases removed from V and 3 bases from J, the gap between germline ends came to 7 bases. The CDR3 protein is CASSQGDYGYTF. CDR3 nucleotides: TGTGCCAGTAGTCAAGGAGACTATGGCTACACCTTC.

The rearrangement links TRBV19 to TRBJ2-7; tentatively, D is TRBD1 (5 bases). Germline V CDR1 and CDR2: LNHDA, SQIVND (reference sequence). Trimming left V 4 bases short and J 3 bases short, with 13 bases between. The CDR3 contains 14 residues. The CDR3 loop reads CASSRPGIYYEQYF. CDR3 nucleotides: TGTGCCAGTAGTAGACCAGGGATATACTACGAGCAGTACTTC. Full variable domain (remainder filled in from reference TRBV19 and TRBJ2-7): DGGITQSPKYLFRKEGQNVTLSCEQNLNHDAMYWYRQDPGQGLRLIYYSQIVNDFQKGDIAEGYSVSREKKESFPLTVTSAQKNPTAFYLCASSRPGIYYEQYFGPGTRLTVT.

This clone was observed a handful of times. V gene TRBV7-3 combines with J gene TRBJ2-3; D is undetermined. Per the germline V gene, CDR1 is SGHTA and CDR2 is FQGTGA. V lost 3 bases to trimming and J lost 2 bases, with 3 bases between them. The CDR3 is made up of 12 amino acids. The CDR3 coding sequence is TGTGCCAGCAGCTTCCTCACAGATACGCAGTATTTT. This encodes CASSFLTDTQYF. Using reference TRBV7-3 and TRBJ2-3 for the parts outside the CDR3, the full variable domain is GAGVSQTPSNKVTEKGKYVELRCDPISGHTALYWYRQSLGQGPEFLIYFQGTGAADDSGLPNDRFFAVRPEGSVSTLKIQRTERGDSAVYLCASSFLTDTQYFGPGTRLTVL.

This clone appeared a single time. The chain combines TRBV3-1 (or the pseudogene TRBV3-2) with TRBJ2-2; 7 bases are a match to TRBD1. This CDR3 contains 15 residues. CDR1 LGHDT and CDR2 YNNKEL come from the germline V gene (reference sequence). Trimming cost V 4 bases and J 6 bases; bases outside gene matches: 8. Written as DNA, the CDR3 is TGTGCCAGCAGCCCCACCCGGGACAGTGCCGGGGAGCTGTTTTTT. Translated: CASSPTRDSAGELFF.

The chain uses TRBV7-6 and TRBJ2-6, with 12 bases that match TRBD1. V lost 3 bases, J lost 3 bases, and 3 bases stayed unmatched. The CDR3 length is 17 residues. Germline CDR1 is SGHVS and CDR2 is FNYEAQ. CDR3 in DNA: TGTGCCAGCAGCTTCCGGGACAGGGGGCTTGGGGCCAACGTCCTGACTTTC. Translating it yields CASSFRDRGLGANVLTF.

This sequence joins TRBV5-1 and TRBJ2-5, with TRBD1 as a possible D gene (6 bases). Germline values: CDR1 SGHRS, CDR2 YFSETQ. The CDR3 has 16 residues. V lost 5 bases, J lost 1 base, and 18 bases lay in between. The CDR3 spells CASSSRTAGPQETQYF. The CDR3 nucleotides read TGCGCCAGCAGTTCCAGGACAGCCGGACCCCAAGAGACCCAGTACTTC.

The chain is built from TRBV28 and TRBJ1-6; perhaps TRBD1 as D (5 bases). Trimming took 5 bases from V and 8 from J, leaving 13 bases between them. The CDR3 spans 14 residues. Germline V gene lookup returns CDR1 MDHEN and CDR2 SYDVKM. CDR3 sequence reads: CASSLQGGYSPLHF. Written as DNA, the CDR3 is TGTGCCAGCAGTCTCCAGGGAGGTTATTCACCCCTCCACTTT.

The rearrangement uses TRBV5-6 and TRBJ2-7; 9 nucleotides agree with TRBD1. The V gene's germline CDR1 is SGHDT and CDR2 YYEEEE. The V segment lost 1 base and the J segment 7 bases; nucleotides outside the gene matches: 9. CDR3 length: 15 amino acids. CDR3 region: CASSLNPGQGIEQYF. The CDR3 DNA follows: TGTGCCAGCAGCTTGAATCCGGGACAGGGAATTGAGCAGTACTTC.

The chain carries TRBV7-2 and TRBJ2-3, with a weak D call TRBD2 (5 bases). The CDR3 runs 14 residues. Germline V gene data show CDR1 as SGHTA and CDR2 as FQGNSA. The V and J ends lost 1 base and 0 bases respectively, with 5 bases between them. This CDR3 reads CASSLGTSTDTQYF. CDR3 in DNA: TGTGCCAGCAGCTTAGGGACTAGCACAGATACGCAGTATTTT.

The V gene is TRBV5-1, the J gene TRBJ2-7; 10 bases are shared with TRBD2. V lost 4 bases, J lost 5 bases, and 15 bases stayed unmatched. The CDR3 runs 17 residues. In germline, CDR1 is SGHRS, CDR2 YFSETQ. The CDR3 reads CASSPPGLAGVVDEQYF. DNA for the CDR3: TGCGCCAGCAGCCCACCCGGGCTAGCGGGAGTTGTAGACGAGCAGTACTTC.

The V call is TRBV28, the J call TRBJ1-2, with TRBD1 matching 7 bases. CDR1 is MDHEN, CDR2 SYDVKM, per germline. This CDR3 contains 14 residues. V shed 4 bases, J shed 3 bases, and the junction held 5 bases outside the gene matches. The CDR3 protein is CASSYDRVDYGYTF. In nucleotides, the CDR3 is TGTGCCAGCAGTTATGACAGGGTAGACTATGGCTACACCTTC.

The chain has TRBV11-2 and TRBJ2-7, with D possibly matching TRBD1 (6 bases). CDR3 size: 13 residues. Germline CDR1 is SGHAT and CDR2 is FQNNGV. Deletions cut 4 bases from V and 5 bases from J, with 12 bases between. This CDR3 is CASSSRGSHEQYF. The CDR3 DNA follows: TGTGCCAGCAGCTCCAGGGGTTCACACGAGCAGTACTTC.

This clone was seen a single time. The rearrangement links TRBV7-8 to TRBJ1-5; D remains unclear. Between the trimmed V and J ends, which lost 1 base and 1 base, there was a span of 8 bases. The CDR3 runs 15 residues. Germline lookup yields CDR1 SGHVS and CDR2 FQNEAQ. The CDR3 sequence: CASSLDRLSNQPQHF. CDR3 nucleotides: TGTGCCAGCAGCTTAGACAGATTAAGCAATCAGCCCCAGCATTTT.

The chain links TRBV4-3 to TRBJ2-7; D not certain. Germline-derived CDR1 and CDR2 are LGHNA and YSLEER. Trimming pared 0 bases from V and 1 base from J, leaving 7 bases between. The CDR3 runs to 14 residues. The CDR3 DNA follows: TGCGCCAGCAGCCAAGACAGTCTTTCCTACGAGCAGTACTTC. This codes for CASSQDSLSYEQYF.

This chain connects TRBV19 to TRBJ1-2; 9 bases are a match to TRBD1. The length of the CDR3 is 14 residues. CDR1 is LNHDA, CDR2 SQIVND, per germline (reference sequence). Trimming took 9 bases from V and 5 from J; bases not matched to a gene: 10. CDR3 nucleotide sequence: TGTGCCAGCGCCCCGGGACAGGGAGTATATGGCTACACCTTC. It codes for CASAPGQGVYGYTF.

This chain connects TRBV5-1 to TRBJ1-4, with 11 bases fitting TRBD1. Germline V lookup: CDR1 SGHRS, CDR2 YFSETQ. The CDR3 length is 19 residues. Germline trimming cut 3 bases from V and 2 bases from J; bases unmatched to any gene: 12. The chain's CDR3 is CASSSDPPGTGGTNEKLFF. CDR3 bases: TGCGCCAGCAGCTCCGACCCCCCCGGGACAGGGGGTACTAATGAAAAACTGTTTTTT.

V and J are TRBV18 and TRBJ1-5; D is unclear. The CDR3 has 17 residues. V was pared by 0 bases and J by 5 bases, with 17 bases between. The germline V gene encodes CDR1 KGHSH and CDR2 LQKENI. This chain's CDR3 is CASSPPVRGMGYQPQHF. CDR3 in DNA: TGTGCCAGCTCACCACCGGTTCGAGGGATGGGGTATCAGCCCCAGCATTTT.

The J gene is TRBJ1-5, the V gene TRBV16; the match to TRBD1 covers 7 bases. This CDR3 region has 14 residues. The V gene's germline CDR1 is KGHSY and CDR2 FQNENV. V shed 4 bases, J shed 6 bases, and the junction held 6 bases outside the gene matches. The CDR3 sequence: CASSRQGSGQPQHF. DNA of the CDR3: TGTGCCAGCAGCCGACAGGGAAGCGGTCAGCCCCAGCATTTT.